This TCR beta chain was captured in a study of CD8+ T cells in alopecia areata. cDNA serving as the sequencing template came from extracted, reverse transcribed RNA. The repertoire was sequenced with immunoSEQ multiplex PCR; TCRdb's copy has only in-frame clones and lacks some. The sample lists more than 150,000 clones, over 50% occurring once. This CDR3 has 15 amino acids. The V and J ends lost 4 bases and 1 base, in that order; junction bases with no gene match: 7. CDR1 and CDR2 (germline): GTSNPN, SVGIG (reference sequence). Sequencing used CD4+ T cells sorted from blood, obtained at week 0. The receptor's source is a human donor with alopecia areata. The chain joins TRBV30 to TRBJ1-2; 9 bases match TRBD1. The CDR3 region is CAWNPGDRDNYGYTF. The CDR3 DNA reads TGTGCCTGGAACCCCGGGGACAGGGATAACTATGGCTACACCTTC.